One sample yielded the 9 T cell receptor beta chains listed below, sequenced in a study of monozygotic twins with inflammatory bowel disease. TCRdb re-called the 5' RACE reads and gives one entry per CDR3 protein, without DNA. The table lists 300,000 to 450,000 distinct CDR3 sequences. The sample comprised blood. The receptor source for this set is a human donor with ulcerative colitis or Crohn's disease, or a healthy co-twin of an affected twin (not recorded which).

This rearrangement joins TRBV4-3 to TRBJ2-3; lacking DNA, the TRBD2 call made by TCRdb goes unchecked. In germline, CDR1 is LGHNA, CDR2 YSLEER. This CDR3 has 16 residues. CDR3: CASSQATSGVLDTQYF.

The chain employs TRBV7-2 and TRBJ2-3; TCRdb proposes TRBD2, but this gene call is untestable without DNA. CDR1 is SGHTA, CDR2 FQGNSA, per germline. CDR3 length: 16 residues. The CDR3: CASSLRAGGRTDTQYF.

The V gene is TRBV7-2, the J gene TRBJ1-2; TCRdb gives TRBD1 as the D gene, but with no DNA this cannot be confirmed. Germline V gives CDR1 SGHTA, CDR2 FQGNSA. CDR3 length equals 16 residues. This CDR3 reads CASSLTRGRELYGYTF.

The rearrangement links TRBV6-1 to TRBJ2-2; TCRdb selects TRBD1, and the lack of DNA leaves this call unchecked. Germline V CDR1 and CDR2: MNHNS, SASEGT. This CDR3 region has 14 residues. The CDR3 sequence is CASRTDRVTGELFF.

This chain joins TRBV20-1 and TRBJ1-5; the D gene TCRdb calls, TRBD1, cannot be checked with no DNA. The CDR3 covers 14 residues. Germline lookup yields CDR1 DFQATT and CDR2 SNEGSKA (reference sequence). The CDR3 loop reads CSARPGYSNQPQHF.

The chain carries TRBV9 and TRBJ2-7; TCRdb names TRBD1, which stays unverified in the absence of DNA. The germline V gene encodes CDR1 SGDLS and CDR2 YYNGEE. The CDR3 loop spans 15 amino acids. This CDR3 reads CASSVAPGQYYEQYF.

The chain uses TRBV5-1 and TRBJ2-1; the D call of TRBD1 rests on TCRdb alone, since no DNA is present to check it. This CDR3 region has 15 residues. Per germline, CDR1 SGHRS and CDR2 YFSETQ. CDR3 amino acids: CASSRTGTGGNEQFF.

The chain is built from TRBV4-2 and TRBJ2-3; TCRdb returns TRBD2, unconfirmable since there is no DNA. The germline gives CDR1 LGHNA, CDR2 YNFKEQ. The CDR3 loop spans 15 amino acids. The CDR3 sequence is CASSQDPDFTDTQYF.

The genes are TRBV28 and TRBJ2-1; there is no DNA to check the TCRdb D call of TRBD1. There are 15 residues in the CDR3. CDR1 MDHEN and CDR2 SYDVKM come from the germline V gene. CDR3 amino acids: CASTPGTGGGNEQFF.